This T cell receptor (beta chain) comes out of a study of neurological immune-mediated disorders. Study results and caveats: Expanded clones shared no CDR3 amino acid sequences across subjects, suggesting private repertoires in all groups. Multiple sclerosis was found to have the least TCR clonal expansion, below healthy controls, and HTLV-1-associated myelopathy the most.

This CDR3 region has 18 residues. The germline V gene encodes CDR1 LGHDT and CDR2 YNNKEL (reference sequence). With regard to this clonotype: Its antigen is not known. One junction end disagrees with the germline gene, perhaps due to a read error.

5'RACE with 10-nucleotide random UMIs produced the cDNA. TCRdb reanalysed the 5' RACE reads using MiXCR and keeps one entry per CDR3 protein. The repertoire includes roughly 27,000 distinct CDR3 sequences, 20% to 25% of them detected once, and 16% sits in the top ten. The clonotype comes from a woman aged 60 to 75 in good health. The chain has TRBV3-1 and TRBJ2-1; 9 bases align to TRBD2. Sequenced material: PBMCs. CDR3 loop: CASSQEDGTSRGMDERFF. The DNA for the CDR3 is TGCGCCAGCAGCCAAGAAGACGGGACTAGCAGAGGGATGGATGAGCGGTTCTTC.